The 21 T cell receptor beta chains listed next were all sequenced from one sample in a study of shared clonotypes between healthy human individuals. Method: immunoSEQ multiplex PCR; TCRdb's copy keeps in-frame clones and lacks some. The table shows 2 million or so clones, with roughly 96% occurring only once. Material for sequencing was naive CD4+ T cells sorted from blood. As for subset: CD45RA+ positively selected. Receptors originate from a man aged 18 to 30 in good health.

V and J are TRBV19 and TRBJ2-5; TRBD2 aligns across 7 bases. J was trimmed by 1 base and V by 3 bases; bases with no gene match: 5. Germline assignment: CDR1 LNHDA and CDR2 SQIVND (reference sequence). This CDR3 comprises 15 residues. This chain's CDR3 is CASSIGLAAQETQYF. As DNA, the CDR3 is TGTGCCAGTAGTATCGGTCTAGCGGCCCAAGAGACCCAGTACTTC.

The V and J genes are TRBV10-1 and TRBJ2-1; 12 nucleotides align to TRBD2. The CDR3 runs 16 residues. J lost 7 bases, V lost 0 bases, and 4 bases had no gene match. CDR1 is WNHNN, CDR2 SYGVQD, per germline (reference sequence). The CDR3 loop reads CASSESKLAGGNEQFF. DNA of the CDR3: TGCGCCAGCAGTGAGTCGAAACTAGCGGGAGGTAATGAGCAGTTCTTC.

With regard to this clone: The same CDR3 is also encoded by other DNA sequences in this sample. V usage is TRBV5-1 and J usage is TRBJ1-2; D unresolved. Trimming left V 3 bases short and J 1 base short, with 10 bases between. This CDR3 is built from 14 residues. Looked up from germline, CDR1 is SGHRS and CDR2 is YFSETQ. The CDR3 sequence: CASSSTGDNYGYTF. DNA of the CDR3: TGCGCCAGCAGCTCAACCGGAGATAACTATGGCTACACCTTC.

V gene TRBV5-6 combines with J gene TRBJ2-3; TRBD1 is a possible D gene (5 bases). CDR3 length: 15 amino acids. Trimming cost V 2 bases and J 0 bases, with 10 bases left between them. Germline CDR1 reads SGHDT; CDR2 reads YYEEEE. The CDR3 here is CASSFRQTSTDTQYF. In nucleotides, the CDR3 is TGTGCCAGCAGCTTTAGACAGACTAGCACAGATACGCAGTATTTT. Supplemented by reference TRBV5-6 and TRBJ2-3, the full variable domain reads DAGVTQSPTHLIKTRGQQVTLRCSPKSGHDTVSWYQQALGQGPQFIFQYYEEEERQRGNFPDRFSGHQFPNYSSELNVNALLLGDSALYLCASSFRQTSTDTQYFGPGTRLTVL.

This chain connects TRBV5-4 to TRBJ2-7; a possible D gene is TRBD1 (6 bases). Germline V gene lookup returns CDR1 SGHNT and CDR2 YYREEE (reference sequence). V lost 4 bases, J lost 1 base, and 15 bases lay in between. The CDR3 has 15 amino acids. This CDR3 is CASSADRYSSYEQYF. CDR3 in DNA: TGTGCCAGCAGCGCCGACAGGTACTCTTCCTACGAGCAGTACTTC. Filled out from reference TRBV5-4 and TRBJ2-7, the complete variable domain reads ETGVTQSPTHLIKTRGQQVTLRCSSQSGHNTVSWYQQALGQGPQFIFQYYREEENGRGNFPPRFSGLQFPNYSSELNVNALELDDSALYLCASSADRYSSYEQYFGPGTRLTVT.

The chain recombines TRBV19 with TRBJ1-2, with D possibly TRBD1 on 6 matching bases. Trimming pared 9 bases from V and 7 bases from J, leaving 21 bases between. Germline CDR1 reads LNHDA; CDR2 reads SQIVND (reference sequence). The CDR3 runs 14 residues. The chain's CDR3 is CASSPRGENPGYTF. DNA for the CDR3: TGTGCCAGCTCCCCAAGGGGGGAAAATCCTGGCTACACCTTC.

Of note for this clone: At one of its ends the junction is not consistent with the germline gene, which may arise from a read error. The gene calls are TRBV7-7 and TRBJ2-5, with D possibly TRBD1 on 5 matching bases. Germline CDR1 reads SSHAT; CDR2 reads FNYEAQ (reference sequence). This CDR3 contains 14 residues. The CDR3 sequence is CASSWTTQSETQYF. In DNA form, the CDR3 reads TGTGCTAGCAGCTGGACAACTCAGTCAGAGACCCAGTACTTC. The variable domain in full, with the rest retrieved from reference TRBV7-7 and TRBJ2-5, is GAGVSQSPRYKVTKRGQDVTLRCDPISSHATLYWYQQALGQGPEFLTYFNYEAQPDKSGLPSDRFSAERPEGSISTLTIQRTEQRDSAMYRCASSWTTQSETQYFGPGTRLLVL.

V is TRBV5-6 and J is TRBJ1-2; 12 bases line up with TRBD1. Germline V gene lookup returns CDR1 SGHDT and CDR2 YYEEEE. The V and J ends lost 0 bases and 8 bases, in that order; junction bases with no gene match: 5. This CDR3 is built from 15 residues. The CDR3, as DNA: TGTGCCAGCAGCTTGGCCCGAGGGACAGGGGGCGGCTACACCTTC. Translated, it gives CASSLARGTGGGYTF.

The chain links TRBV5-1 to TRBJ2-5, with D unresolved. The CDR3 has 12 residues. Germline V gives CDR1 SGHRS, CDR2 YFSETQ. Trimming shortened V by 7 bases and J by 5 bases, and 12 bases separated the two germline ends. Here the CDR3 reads CASGIPGETQYF. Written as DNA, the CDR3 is TGCGCCAGCGGCATCCCTGGGGAGACCCAGTACTTC.

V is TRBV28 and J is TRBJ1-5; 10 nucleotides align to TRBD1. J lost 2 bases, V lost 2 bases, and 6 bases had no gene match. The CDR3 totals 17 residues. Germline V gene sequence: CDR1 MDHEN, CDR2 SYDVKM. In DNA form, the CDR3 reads TGTGCCAGCAGTTTACTTCCCGGGACAGGGGGCAATCAGCCCCAGCATTTT. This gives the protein CASSLLPGTGGNQPQHF.

The CDR3 protein is CASSLAYGIQETQYF. The CDR3 bases are TGCGCCAGCAGCTTGGCCTATGGGATCCAAGAGACCCAGTACTTC. V usage is TRBV5-1 and J usage is TRBJ2-5, with D unresolved. This CDR3 spans 15 amino acids. Per the germline V gene, CDR1 is SGHRS and CDR2 is YFSETQ. Trimming stripped 0 bases from V and 1 base from J, with 10 bases between.

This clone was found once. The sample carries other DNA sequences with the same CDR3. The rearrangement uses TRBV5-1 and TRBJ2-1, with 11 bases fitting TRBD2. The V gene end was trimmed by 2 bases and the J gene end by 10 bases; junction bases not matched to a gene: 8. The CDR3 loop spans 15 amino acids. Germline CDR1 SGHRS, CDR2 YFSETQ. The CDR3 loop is CASSLLAGGPGEQFF. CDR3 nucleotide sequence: TGCGCCAGCAGCTTATTAGCGGGAGGGCCCGGCGAGCAGTTCTTC.

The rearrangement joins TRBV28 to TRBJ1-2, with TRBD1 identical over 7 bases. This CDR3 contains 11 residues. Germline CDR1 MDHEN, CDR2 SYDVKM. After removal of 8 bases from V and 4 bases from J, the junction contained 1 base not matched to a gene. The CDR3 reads CASGTAYGYTF. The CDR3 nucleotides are TGTGCCAGCGGGACAGCCTATGGCTACACCTTC.

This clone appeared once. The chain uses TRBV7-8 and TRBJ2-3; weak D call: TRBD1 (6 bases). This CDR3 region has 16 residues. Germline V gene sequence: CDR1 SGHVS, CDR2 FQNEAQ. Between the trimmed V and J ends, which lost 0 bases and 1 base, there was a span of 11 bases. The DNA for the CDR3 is TGTGCCAGCAGCTTAGCGCCGACAGGACGCACAGATACGCAGTATTTT. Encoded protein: CASSLAPTGRTDTQYF.

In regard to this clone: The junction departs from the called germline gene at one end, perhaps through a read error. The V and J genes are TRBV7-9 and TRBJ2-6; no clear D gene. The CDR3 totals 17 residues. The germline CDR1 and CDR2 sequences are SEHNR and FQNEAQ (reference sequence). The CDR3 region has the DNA TGTGCCAGCAGGTTAGACCTTCAAAGGTCTGGGGCCAACGTCCTGACTTTC. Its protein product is CASRLDLQRSGANVLTF.

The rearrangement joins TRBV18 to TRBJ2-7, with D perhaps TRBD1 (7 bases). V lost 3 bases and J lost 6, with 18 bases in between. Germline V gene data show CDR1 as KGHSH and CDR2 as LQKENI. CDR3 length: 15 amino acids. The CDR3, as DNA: TGTGCCAGCTCACCGATAGGGGGCCTCGGGAGCGAGCAGTACTTC. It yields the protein CASSPIGGLGSEQYF.

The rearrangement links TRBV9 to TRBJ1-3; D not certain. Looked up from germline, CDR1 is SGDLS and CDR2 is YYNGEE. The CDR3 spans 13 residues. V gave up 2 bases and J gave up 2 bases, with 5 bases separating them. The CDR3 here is CASSVTTGNTIYF. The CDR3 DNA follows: TGTGCCAGCAGCGTGACAACTGGAAACACCATATATTTT.

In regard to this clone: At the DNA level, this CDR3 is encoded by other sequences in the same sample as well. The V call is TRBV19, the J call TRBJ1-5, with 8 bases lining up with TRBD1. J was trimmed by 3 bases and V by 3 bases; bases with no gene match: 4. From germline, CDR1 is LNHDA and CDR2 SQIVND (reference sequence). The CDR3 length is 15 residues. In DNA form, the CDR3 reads TGTGCCAGTAGTATCAGGGGGCGAGACAATCAGCCCCAGCATTTT. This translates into CASSIRGRDNQPQHF.

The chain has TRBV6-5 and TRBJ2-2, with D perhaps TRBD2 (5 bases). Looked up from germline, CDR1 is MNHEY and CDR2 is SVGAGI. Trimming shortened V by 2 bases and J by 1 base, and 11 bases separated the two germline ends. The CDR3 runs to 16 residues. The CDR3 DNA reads TGTGCCAGCAGTTACACCCTGGCGGGGAACACCGGGGAGCTGTTTTTT. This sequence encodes CASSYTLAGNTGELFF.

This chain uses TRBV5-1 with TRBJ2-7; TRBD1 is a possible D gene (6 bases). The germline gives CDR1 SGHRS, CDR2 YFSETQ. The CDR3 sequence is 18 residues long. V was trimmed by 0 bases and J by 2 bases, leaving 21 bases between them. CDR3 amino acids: CASSLANPSTGFTYEQYF. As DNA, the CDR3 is TGCGCCAGCAGCTTGGCAAACCCTTCGACAGGATTTACCTACGAGCAGTACTTC.

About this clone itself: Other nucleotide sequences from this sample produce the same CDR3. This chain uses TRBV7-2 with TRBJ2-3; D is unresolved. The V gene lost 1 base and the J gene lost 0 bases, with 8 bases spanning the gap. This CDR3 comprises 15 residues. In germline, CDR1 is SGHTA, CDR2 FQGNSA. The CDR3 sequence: CASSLEGSSTDTQYF. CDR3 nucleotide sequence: TGTGCCAGCAGCTTAGAAGGTTCTAGCACAGATACGCAGTATTTT.